The next 9 T cell receptor beta chains were all read from a single sample in a study of blood T cell repertoires in COVID-19. Sequenced by immunoSEQ multiplex PCR; TCRdb stores in-frame clones only, minus some. The data hold over 150,000 clones, with about four fifths observed a single time. Sequencing was carried out using peripheral blood. The receptors come from an older man with active or convalescent COVID-19.

The chain uses TRBV18 and TRBJ2-7; 12 bases are a match to TRBD2. The V segment lost 9 bases and the J segment 3 bases; nucleotides outside the gene matches: 3. The CDR3 contains 13 residues. CDR1 is KGHSH and CDR2 is LQKENI in the germline V gene. The CDR3 here is CASSTSGSYEQYF. As DNA, the CDR3 is TGTGCCAGTTCGACTAGCGGGAGCTACGAGCAGTACTTC.

This clone was seen a handful of times. This chain joins TRBV5-1 and TRBJ1-4; no definite D call. The V gene's germline CDR1 is SGHRS and CDR2 YFSETQ. The CDR3 covers 16 residues. The V gene lost 5 bases and the J gene lost 0 bases, with 14 bases spanning the gap. The CDR3 sequence is CASSPRLGATNEKLFF. CDR3 bases: TGCGCCAGCAGTCCCCGACTCGGCGCAACTAATGAAAAACTGTTTTTT.

This rearrangement joins TRBV18 to TRBJ2-7, with D possibly matching TRBD1 (5 bases). V was trimmed by 3 bases and J by 6 bases, leaving 12 bases between them. CDR1 and CDR2 (germline): KGHSH, LQKENI. The CDR3 totals 13 residues. The CDR3 DNA reads TGTGCCAGCTCACCCGGCAGGGTCGGCGAGCAGTACTTC. This gives the protein CASSPGRVGEQYF.

The chain links TRBV5-4 to TRBJ2-7; 8 bases match TRBD2. CDR3 length equals 14 residues. The ends lost 4 bases at V and 1 base at J; junction bases unmatched: 4. The germline V gene has CDR1 SGHNT and CDR2 YYREEE (reference sequence). DNA for the CDR3: TGTGCCAGCAGCCCCCGGGGGGGATCCTACGAGCAGTACTTC. It is translated as CASSPRGGSYEQYF.

The CDR3 DNA follows: TGTGCCAGCAGTTTATTGTTCGGTCGGGTGGACAATGAGCAGTTCTTC. Amino acid sequence: CASSLLFGRVDNEQFF. The chain links TRBV27 to TRBJ2-1; D remains ambiguous. Germline V gene lookup returns CDR1 MNHEY and CDR2 SMNVEV (reference sequence). V dropped 1 base and J dropped 5 bases, with 15 bases sitting between them. This CDR3 comprises 16 residues.

The J gene is TRBJ2-3, the V gene TRBV18; D gene ambiguous. The CDR3 spans 13 residues. V was pared by 11 bases and J by 1 base, with 13 bases between. Germline CDR1 and CDR2: KGHSH and LQKENI. CDR3 sequence: CALADAGTDTQYF. The CDR3 DNA reads TGTGCCCTCGCGGATGCAGGCACAGATACGCAGTATTTT.

This clone was recorded only once. The rearrangement joins TRBV12-3 or TRBV12-4 to TRBJ2-5, with 12 bases aligning to TRBD2. V was clipped by 10 bases and J by 4 bases; unmatched bases: 4. CDR3 size: 13 residues. CDR3 coding DNA: TGTGCCACAACTAGCGGGAGGAGAGAGACCCAGTACTTC. Its protein is CATTSGRRETQYF.

The V gene is TRBV18, the J gene TRBJ2-1; 8 nucleotides match TRBD2. The CDR3 has 14 amino acids. CDR1 KGHSH and CDR2 LQKENI come from the germline V gene. Trimming took 9 bases from V and 8 from J; bases not matched to a gene: 12. The CDR3 bases are TGTGCCAGTGCGCCAACAGCGGGAGTTTATGAGCAGTTCTTC. Protein sequence: CASAPTAGVYEQFF.

This clone was picked up a small number of times. The genes are TRBV7-2 and TRBJ2-2; tentatively, D is TRBD2 (6 bases). Trimming pared 3 bases from V and 4 bases from J, leaving 15 bases between. CDR1 is SGHTA and CDR2 is FQGNSA in the germline V gene. The CDR3 sequence is 16 residues long. The chain's CDR3 is CASSFMGGGSTGELFF. The CDR3 region has the DNA TGTGCCAGCAGCTTCATGGGGGGAGGAAGCACCGGGGAGCTGTTTTTT. The variable domain in full, completed from reference TRBV7-2 and TRBJ2-2, reads GAGVSQSPSNKVTEKGKDVELRCDPISGHTALYWYRQSLGQGLEFLIYFQGNSAPDKSGLPSDRFSAERTGGSVSTLTIQRTQQEDSAVYLCASSFMGGGSTGELFFGEGSRLTVL.